The 22 T cell receptor beta chains below all came from one sample that was sequenced in a study of regulatory T cells in long-lasting Graves disease. To make TCR beta libraries, researchers used iRepertoire HTBI primers and Arm-PCR of CDR3 regions. Each CDR3 protein gets one entry after TCRdb re-called the multiplex PCR reads with MiXCR. The sample has about 300,000 distinct CDR3 sequences, roughly 18% seen once. The time point is: newly diagnosed GD, antithyroid drugs for less than 3 months. PBMC-derived RNA was used for the TCR library. The sample consisted of peripheral blood mononuclear cells (PBMCs), taken at new diagnosis, from a patient treated with antithyroid drugs. Every receptor here comes from a female donor with Graves disease.

Ten or more counts support this clonotype. The chain couples TRBV5-1 to TRBJ1-4, with a weak D call TRBD1 (6 bases). CDR1 is SGHRS and CDR2 is YFSETQ in the germline V gene. V gave up 5 bases and J gave up 0 bases, with 17 bases separating them. The CDR3 consists of 17 residues. The CDR3 DNA reads TGCGCCAGCAGGCCACCGGGACACTCTGCAACTAATGAAAAACTGTTTTTT. It codes for CASRPPGHSATNEKLFF.

This clonotype was seen many times. The chain combines TRBV7-2 with TRBJ2-3, with D hard to call. Trimming removed 2 bases at V and 6 bases at J, with 9 bases between. Germline V gives CDR1 SGHTA, CDR2 FQGNSA. The CDR3 has 13 amino acids. This CDR3 is CASSLSRFDTQYF. The CDR3 region has the DNA TGTGCCAGCAGCTTATCCCGGTTTGATACGCAGTATTTT.

This clonotype has more than one count but fewer than ten. The chain recombines TRBV11-2 with TRBJ2-3; TRBD2 matches at 9 bases. The CDR3 spans 16 residues. Trimming took 1 base from V and 6 from J; bases not matched to a gene: 8. Germline assignment: CDR1 SGHAT and CDR2 FQNNGV. CDR3 sequence: CASSLAPGLATDTQYF. The DNA of the CDR3 is TGTGCCAGCAGCTTAGCGCCGGGACTAGCCACGGATACGCAGTATTTT. The variable domain in full, with the rest retrieved from reference TRBV11-2 and TRBJ2-3, is EAGVAQSPRYKIIEKRQSVAFWCNPISGHATLYWYQQILGQGPKLLIQFQNNGVVDDSQLPKDRFSAERLKGVDSTLKIQPAKLEDSAVYLCASSLAPGLATDTQYFGPGTRLTVL.

The gene calls are TRBV7-2 and TRBJ1-5; D unresolved. Deletions cut 9 bases from V and 11 bases from J, with 20 bases between. Per germline, CDR1 SGHTA and CDR2 FQGNSA. The CDR3 spans 13 residues. The CDR3 region is CASWRVERAAQHF. The DNA for the CDR3 is TGTGCCAGTTGGCGGGTCGAGCGGGCAGCCCAGCATTTT.

This clonotype was detected ten times or more. This chain joins TRBV2 and TRBJ1-2, with 8 bases that match TRBD1. V lost 5 bases and J lost 8; bases outside the gene matches: 16. The CDR3 length is 16 residues. Germline V gene data show CDR1 as SNHLY and CDR2 as FYNNEI. The CDR3 DNA follows: TGTGCCAGCAGTTTCTCCCTGACAGGGGAGGTGATCGGCTACACCTTC. It specifies CASSFSLTGEVIGYTF.

Comment on this clonotype: This is likely an artifact of a read error, given a far larger clone one base away. V gene TRBV28 combines with J gene TRBJ2-1, with D tentatively TRBD1 or TRBD2 (5 bases each). Trimming removed 1 base from V and 10 bases from J, with 23 bases in between. The CDR3 consists of 17 residues. Germline CDR1 MDHEN, CDR2 SYDVKM. CDR3 nucleotides: TGTGCCAGCAGTTTATTCCGTCTCGGGACGAAAGCATACGAGCAGTTCTTC. It codes for CASSLFRLGTKAYEQFF.

This clonotype has a count of ten or more. The chain joins TRBV20-1 to TRBJ2-3; 14 bases agree with TRBD2. CDR3 length equals 18 residues. The germline V gene encodes CDR1 DFQATT and CDR2 SNEGSKA (reference sequence). Unmatched junction bases numbered 16, after V lost 8 bases and J lost 3 bases. CDR3 loop: CSPYSGGTSGRGTDTQYF. The CDR3 nucleotides are TGCAGTCCCTACAGTGGGGGGACTAGCGGGAGAGGGACAGATACGCAGTATTTT.

This clonotype was observed a few times. The CDR3 sequence: CASRNKIPGLAVNYNEQFF. The CDR3 DNA reads TGTGCCAGTAGAAACAAAATCCCGGGACTAGCGGTAAACTACAATGAGCAGTTCTTC. The gene calls are TRBV19 and TRBJ2-1; 11 positions match TRBD2. The CDR3 is made up of 19 amino acids. Losses at the gene ends were 6 bases for V and 3 bases for J; bases not matched to a gene: 16. Germline CDR1 LNHDA, CDR2 SQIVND (reference sequence).

The chain uses TRBV18 and TRBJ1-1; D remains unclear. Trimming stripped 3 bases from V and 2 bases from J, with 7 bases between. CDR3 size: 13 residues. CDR1 is KGHSH, CDR2 LQKENI, per germline. CDR3 DNA: TGTGCCAGCTCACCGGACGTAAACACTGAAGCTTTCTTT. Its protein is CASSPDVNTEAFF.

This clonotype was detected only a few times. This sequence joins TRBV20-1 and TRBJ1-6; weak D call: TRBD1 (5 bases). V lost 1 base and J lost 0, with 10 bases in between. The germline CDR1 and CDR2 sequences are DFQATT and SNEGSKA (reference sequence). This CDR3 spans 16 amino acids. The chain's CDR3 is CSARGGEDSYNSPLHF. The CDR3 DNA follows: TGCAGTGCTAGAGGGGGGGAGGACTCCTATAATTCACCCCTCCACTTT.

The sample holds many counts of this clonotype. The chain uses TRBV6-2 or TRBV6-3 and TRBJ1-1; no reliable D call. The V gene lost 6 bases and the J gene lost 1 base, with 9 bases spanning the gap. This CDR3 has 13 amino acids. Germline-derived CDR1 and CDR2 are MNHEY and SVGEGT. The CDR3 region is CASRSHPNTEAFF. The CDR3 DNA follows: TGTGCCAGCAGGTCACACCCGAACACTGAAGCTTTCTTT.

This clonotype was recorded at least ten times. The J gene is TRBJ1-3, the V gene TRBV5-1; the D gene is possibly TRBD1 (5 bases). This CDR3 spans 17 amino acids. The V end lost 0 bases, the J end lost 2 bases, and 15 bases lay between the germline ends. CDR1 is SGHRS, CDR2 YFSETQ, per germline. The CDR3 DNA sequence: TGCGCCAGCAGCTTGGCCGGCAGGGCCTACCCTGGAAACACCATATATTTT. It translates to CASSLAGRAYPGNTIYF. Supplemented by reference TRBV5-1 and TRBJ1-3, the full variable domain reads KAGVTQTPRYLIKTRGQQVTLSCSPISGHRSVSWYQQTPGQGLQFLFEYFSETQRNKGNFPGRFSGRQFSNSRSEMNVSTLELGDSALYLCASSLAGRAYPGNTIYFGEGSWLTVV.

The V call is TRBV7-9, the J call TRBJ2-7, with D tentatively TRBD1 (6 bases). CDR1 and CDR2 (germline): SEHNR, FQNEAQ (reference sequence). V was shortened by 5 bases and J by 7 bases, with 12 bases between the two germline ends. This CDR3 has 12 residues. The CDR3 protein is CASSPDRWEQYF. The CDR3 DNA sequence: TGTGCCAGCAGCCCCGACAGGTGGGAGCAGTACTTC. The full variable domain, its missing parts supplied by reference TRBV7-9 and TRBJ2-7, is DTGVSQNPRHKITKRGQNVTFRCDPISEHNRLYWYRQTLGQGPEFLTYFQNEAQLEKSRLLSDRFSAERPKGSFSTLEIQRTEQGDSAMYLCASSPDRWEQYFGPGTRLTVT.

There are many counts of this clonotype. The V and J genes are TRBV10-3 and TRBJ2-2; no firm D call. The CDR3 totals 16 residues. Trimming stripped 0 bases from V and 3 bases from J, with 11 bases between. CDR1 and CDR2 (germline): ENHRY, SYGVKD. The CDR3 bases are TGTGCCATCAGTGAGTCGTGGGGTTTGGACACCGGGGAGCTGTTTTTT. Encoded protein: CAISESWGLDTGELFF.

The chain joins TRBV29-1 to TRBJ2-7; unclear D gene. Per germline, CDR1 SQVTM and CDR2 ANQGSEA. This CDR3 has 13 amino acids. The germline V and J ends were trimmed by 0 bases and 4 bases, with 10 bases remaining between them. The CDR3 DNA reads as TGCAGCGTTGAAGATCCCGTGCAGTACGAGCAGTACTTC. Amino acid sequence: CSVEDPVQYEQYF.

The chain combines TRBV12-3 or TRBV12-4 with TRBJ1-6, with a tentative D call TRBD1 (6 bases). The V end was cut by 5 bases, the J end by 13 bases, with 12 bases between. CDR3 size: 12 residues. The DNA for the CDR3 is TGTGCCAGCAGTAGCAGGGGATCCCCCCTCCACTTT. Encoded protein: CASSSRGSPLHF.

This clonotype was counted ten times or more. The chain combines TRBV6-2 or TRBV6-3 with TRBJ2-3, with TRBD2 matching over 7 bases. There are 16 residues in the CDR3. The germline CDR1 and CDR2 sequences are MNHEY and SVGEGT. Trimming cost V 6 bases and J 0 bases; bases outside gene matches: 9. This CDR3 is CASRRRAGPSTDTQYF. As DNA, the CDR3 is TGTGCCAGCAGACGACGAGCGGGGCCTAGCACAGATACGCAGTATTTT.

The chain uses TRBV5-6 and TRBJ2-5; 8 bases are a match to TRBD1. The CDR3 has 17 residues. Looked up from germline, CDR1 is SGHDT and CDR2 is YYEEEE. The V segment lost 4 bases and the J segment 1 base; nucleotides outside the gene matches: 12. The DNA of the CDR3 is TGTGCCAGCAGCCCACTCGGGGTTGGGACAGGCCAAGAGACCCAGTACTTC. This gives the protein CASSPLGVGTGQETQYF. Looking up the rest from reference TRBV5-6 and TRBJ2-5 gives the full variable domain: DAGVTQSPTHLIKTRGQQVTLRCSPKSGHDTVSWYQQALGQGPQFIFQYYEEEERQRGNFPDRFSGHQFPNYSSELNVNALLLGDSALYLCASSPLGVGTGQETQYFGPGTRLLVL.

The rearrangement uses TRBV6-1 and TRBJ2-6, with TRBD1 matching 11 bases. The ends lost 8 bases at V and 0 bases at J; junction bases unmatched: 6. Germline V gives CDR1 MNHNS, CDR2 SASEGT. The CDR3 is made up of 17 amino acids. CDR3 nucleotide sequence: TGTGCCAGCTTGTCCGGGACAGGGGGCTCTGGGGCCAACGTCCTGACTTTC. Translated, it gives CASLSGTGGSGANVLTF.

V is TRBV10-3 and J is TRBJ1-2; 7 bases align to TRBD1. Germline V gene data show CDR1 as ENHRY and CDR2 as SYGVKD. Trimming at V came to 0 bases and at J to 0 bases, leaving 1 base not matched to a gene. The CDR3 covers 15 residues. The CDR3 nucleotides read TGTGCCATCAGTGAGTCTCAGGGGGCTAACTATGGCTACACCTTC. This sequence encodes CAISESQGANYGYTF.

This clonotype appeared a single time. The gene calls are TRBV19 and TRBJ1-5, with D unresolved. CDR1 is LNHDA and CDR2 is SQIVND in the germline V gene (reference sequence). This CDR3 has 13 residues. Trimming removed 1 base at V and 6 bases at J, with 7 bases between. The CDR3 loop is CASSIGWGQPQHF. CDR3 DNA: TGTGCCAGTAGTATAGGGTGGGGTCAGCCCCAGCATTTT. The full variable domain, with the rest looked up from reference TRBV19 and TRBJ1-5, is DGGITQSPKYLFRKEGQNVTLSCEQNLNHDAMYWYRQDPGQGLRLIYYSQIVNDFQKGDIAEGYSVSREKKESFPLTVTSAQKNPTAFYLCASSIGWGQPQHFGDGTRLSIL.

This clonotype was seen repeatedly, ten times or more. This sequence joins TRBV6-5 and TRBJ2-5; 7 nucleotides match TRBD1. CDR1 and CDR2 from the germline V gene are MNHEY and SVGAGI. V lost 0 bases and J lost 5; bases outside the gene matches: 3. This CDR3 comprises 14 residues. The CDR3 bases are TGTGCCAGCAGTTACTCCGGGACAGTGGAGACCCAGTACTTC. Translated, it gives CASSYSGTVETQYF.